These 27 T cell receptor beta chains came from one sample sequenced in a study of T-cell memory formation after mild COVID-19. MiXCR, applied by TCRdb to the 5' RACE reads, yields one record per CDR3 protein. The sample lists 84,000 or so distinct CDR3 sequences; about 15% were seen once. Sequenced input: PBMCs or a T cell subset sorted from them (not recorded which). The receptors shown here come from an adult woman who had mild COVID-19 (a few samples of this study predate the infection). Cell type and time point are not known.

This clonotype was seen more than once but under ten times. A single base separates this from a much larger clone, so it may be a read error. The chain is built from TRBV3-1 and TRBJ2-7; possible D gene TRBD1, 6 bases. Germline V gene lookup returns CDR1 LGHDT and CDR2 YNNKEL (reference sequence). Trimming removed 6 bases from V and 2 bases from J, with 17 bases in between. The CDR3 is made up of 15 amino acids. CDR3 DNA sequence: TGTGCCAGCAGTGTCGGGATTACAGGGCCCTACGAGCAGTACTTC. Encoded protein: CASSVGITGPYEQYF.

This clonotype appeared many times. This chain uses TRBV12-3 or TRBV12-4 with TRBJ2-2; maybe TRBD1 (6 bases). The V gene lost 7 bases and the J gene lost 6 bases, with 15 bases spanning the gap. The CDR3 is 14 residues long. The CDR3 DNA sequence: TGTGCCAGCATTCCCGGCGCAGGGGCCGGGGAGCTGTTTTTT. It codes for CASIPGAGAGELFF.

This clonotype has more than one count but fewer than ten. The V call is TRBV12-3 or TRBV12-4, the J call TRBJ2-7; D not certain. V lost 3 bases and J lost 1, with 7 bases in between. There are 13 residues in the CDR3. CDR3 in DNA: TGTGCCAGCAGTTTCTCCGGTTCCTACGAGCAGTACTTC. Protein: CASSFSGSYEQYF.

This chain's CDR3 is CASSLSPLSTGEYNEQFF. The CDR3 nucleotides are TGTGCCAGCAGCTTAAGCCCCCTCTCGACCGGGGAGTACAATGAGCAGTTCTTC. The rearrangement uses TRBV5-4 and TRBJ2-1, with D possibly TRBD2 on 5 matching bases. Germline V gene data show CDR1 as SGHNT and CDR2 as YYREEE (reference sequence). V dropped 2 bases and J dropped 4 bases, with 22 bases sitting between them. The CDR3 runs 18 residues. The entire variable domain, with the rest obtained from reference TRBV5-4 and TRBJ2-1, is as follows: ETGVTQSPTHLIKTRGQQVTLRCSSQSGHNTVSWYQQALGQGPQFIFQYYREEENGRGNFPPRFSGLQFPNYSSELNVNALELDDSALYLCASSLSPLSTGEYNEQFFGPGTRLTVL.

The chain links TRBV7-6 to TRBJ1-5; D is ambiguous. Looked up from germline, CDR1 is SGHVS and CDR2 is FNYEAQ. Trimming removed 0 bases from V and 9 bases from J, with 18 bases in between. The CDR3 totals 16 residues. The CDR3 DNA reads TGTGCCAGCAGCTTAGCGGGCCCCCAAGATCGTGCGCCCCAGCATTTT. Translation gives CASSLAGPQDRAPQHF.

V gene TRBV19 combines with J gene TRBJ2-5; no clear D. V was trimmed by 9 bases and J by 5 bases, leaving 13 bases between them. The CDR3 extends over 12 amino acids. The germline V gene has CDR1 LNHDA and CDR2 SQIVND (reference sequence). CDR3 in amino acids: CASGDYVETQYF. DNA for the CDR3: TGTGCCAGCGGAGATTACGTGGAGACCCAGTACTTC.

This rearrangement joins TRBV7-9 to TRBJ2-7; unclear D gene. Germline V gene lookup returns CDR1 SEHNR and CDR2 FQNEAQ (reference sequence). The V end lost 4 bases, the J end lost 7 bases, and 14 bases lay between the germline ends. This CDR3 contains 13 residues. DNA of the CDR3: TGTGCCAGCAGCTCCCCCCACGGTGGGGAGCAGTACTTC. Its translation: CASSSPHGGEQYF.

Comment on this clonotype: This may be a read error, as it is one base from a much larger clone. The J gene is TRBJ2-3, the V gene TRBV5-1; D gene ambiguous. Germline V CDR1 and CDR2: SGHRS, YFSETQ. The CDR3 spans 13 residues. Here the CDR3 DNA reads TGCGACAGCAGCTTGGTCGGGACAGATACGCAGTATTTT. Translated, it gives CDSSLVGTDTQYF.

This clonotype came up many times. The rearrangement uses TRBV10-3 and TRBJ2-3; perhaps TRBD2 as D (6 bases). Per the germline V gene, CDR1 is ENHRY and CDR2 is SYGVKD. Trimming stripped 3 bases from V and 1 base from J, with 11 bases between. The CDR3 is made up of 15 amino acids. The CDR3 protein is CAISEWRVGTDTQYF. The DNA for the CDR3 is TGTGCCATCAGTGAATGGAGGGTGGGCACAGATACGCAGTATTTT.

V is TRBV7-9 and J is TRBJ2-7, with a weak D call TRBD1 (7 bases). The CDR3 is 15 amino acids. The germline V and J ends were trimmed by 2 bases and 1 base, with 12 bases remaining between them. Germline-derived CDR1 and CDR2 are SEHNR and FQNEAQ (reference sequence). For the CDR3, the DNA is TGTGCCAGCAGCTTACCTCAGGGGGGTTCCTACGAGCAGTACTTC. Its protein product is CASSLPQGGSYEQYF.

This clonotype was recorded a few times. The rearrangement joins TRBV7-9 to TRBJ2-7; 7 bases map to TRBD1. The V gene end was trimmed by 5 bases and the J gene end by 5 bases; junction bases not matched to a gene: 9. Germline V gives CDR1 SEHNR, CDR2 FQNEAQ (reference sequence). CDR3 size: 14 residues. This CDR3 is CASSPTTGIHEQYF. In DNA form, the CDR3 reads TGTGCCAGCAGCCCCACGACAGGGATCCACGAGCAGTACTTC.

This clonotype was detected only a few times. This chain links TRBV5-1 with TRBJ2-5, with D unresolved. V lost 5 bases and J lost 5, with 19 bases in between. Germline CDR1 reads SGHRS; CDR2 reads YFSETQ. CDR3 length: 15 amino acids. DNA for the CDR3: TGCGCCAGCAGTCCGGTCAGAGCTCCAAAGGAGACCCAGTACTTC. Translating it yields CASSPVRAPKETQYF.

This chain links TRBV5-1 with TRBJ1-2; no clear D. V was trimmed by 0 bases and J by 4 bases, leaving 13 bases between them. The CDR3 is 15 amino acids. Germline V gives CDR1 SGHRS, CDR2 YFSETQ. CDR3 nucleotide sequence: TGCGCCAGCAGCTTGGGGTACGGGGAGCCCTATGGCTACACCTTC. This translates into CASSLGYGEPYGYTF. The whole variable domain, filled in from reference TRBV5-1 and TRBJ1-2, reads KAGVTQTPRYLIKTRGQQVTLSCSPISGHRSVSWYQQTPGQGLQFLFEYFSETQRNKGNFPGRFSGRQFSNSRSEMNVSTLELGDSALYLCASSLGYGEPYGYTFGSGTRLTVV.

V and J are TRBV9 and TRBJ2-1; 9 positions match TRBD2. J lost 0 bases, V lost 3 bases, and 7 bases had no gene match. Germline lookup yields CDR1 SGDLS and CDR2 YYNGEE. The CDR3 loop spans 17 amino acids. CDR3 region: CASSARLAEHSYNEQFF. The CDR3 DNA reads as TGTGCCAGCAGCGCCAGACTAGCGGAGCACTCCTACAATGAGCAGTTCTTC.

The V and J genes are TRBV9 and TRBJ2-7; 7 bases map to TRBD1. Trimming removed 4 bases from V and 4 bases from J; junction bases left unmatched: 17. CDR3 size: 17 residues. Germline V gene lookup returns CDR1 SGDLS and CDR2 YYNGEE. The CDR3 region is CASSSRDLQGSGYEQYF. CDR3 in DNA: TGTGCCAGCAGCTCCCGCGATCTACAGGGGTCGGGGTACGAGCAGTACTTC.

In its sample, this clonotype was seen a few times. V gene TRBV5-1 combines with J gene TRBJ2-1; 13 positions agree with TRBD2. CDR1 SGHRS and CDR2 YFSETQ come from the germline V gene. This CDR3 has 16 residues. J was trimmed by 8 bases and V by 3 bases; bases with no gene match: 8. CDR3 amino acids: CASSSSGLAGSDEQFF. DNA for the CDR3: TGCGCCAGCAGCTCCTCGGGACTAGCGGGGAGCGATGAGCAGTTCTTC. The whole variable domain, remainder taken from reference TRBV5-1 and TRBJ2-1, is KAGVTQTPRYLIKTRGQQVTLSCSPISGHRSVSWYQQTPGQGLQFLFEYFSETQRNKGNFPGRFSGRQFSNSRSEMNVSTLELGDSALYLCASSSSGLAGSDEQFFGPGTRLTVL.

This clonotype came up a few times. The chain links TRBV7-9 to TRBJ2-2; D is undetermined. CDR1 SEHNR and CDR2 FQNEAQ come from the germline V gene (reference sequence). The CDR3 is made up of 12 amino acids. V shed 8 bases and J shed 5 bases, with 9 bases lying between them. The CDR3 nucleotides are TGTGCCAGCCGGATGGGTACCGGGGAGCTGTTTTTT. This encodes CASRMGTGELFF.

This clonotype has only a few counts. The gene calls are TRBV4-3 and TRBJ2-7; 8 bases map to TRBD1. V shed 4 bases and J 7 bases; nucleotides not matched to a gene: 12. The CDR3 has 15 residues. CDR1 is LGHNA and CDR2 is YSLEER in the germline V gene. CDR3 sequence: CASSPGTRGLGEQYF. The CDR3 DNA reads TGCGCCAGCAGCCCTGGGACCAGGGGGCTCGGAGAGCAGTACTTC.

This clonotype came up once. The rearrangement joins TRBV24-1 to TRBJ2-6; D might be TRBD2 (5 bases). V was clipped by 4 bases and J by 2 bases, with 11 bases between them. CDR1 is KGHDR, CDR2 SFDVKD, per germline. CDR3 length: 16 amino acids. The chain's CDR3 is CATSDPRGAGANVLTF. CDR3 nucleotide sequence: TGTGCCACCAGTGACCCCCGGGGAGCTGGGGCCAACGTCCTGACTTTC.

The rearrangement links TRBV12-3 or TRBV12-4 to TRBJ1-6; D may be TRBD1 (6 bases). Trimming pared 2 bases from V and 0 bases from J, leaving 11 bases between. The CDR3 has 17 residues. The CDR3 bases are TGTGCCAGCAGTTTATTGGGACAAAGCTCCTATAATTCACCCCTCCACTTT. Protein product: CASSLLGQSSYNSPLHF.

This chain links TRBV6-4 with TRBJ2-1, with TRBD1 matching over 10 bases. CDR1 and CDR2 (germline): MRHNA, SNTAGT. V lost 6 bases and J lost 3; bases outside the gene matches: 14. This CDR3 comprises 18 residues. The CDR3 region has the DNA TGTGCCAGCAGCGCCATGGGATCGGGACAGGGGCACTACAATGAGCAGTTCTTC. Protein: CASSAMGSGQGHYNEQFF.

This clonotype was recorded a few times. V gene TRBV12-3 or TRBV12-4 combines with J gene TRBJ2-5; the match to TRBD2 covers 11 bases. The CDR3 length is 14 residues. Unmatched junction bases numbered 7, after V lost 8 bases and J lost 5 bases. CDR3 loop: CASWTSGRGETQYF. The DNA for the CDR3 is TGTGCCAGCTGGACTAGCGGGCGAGGGGAGACCCAGTACTTC.

The chain carries TRBV6-2 or TRBV6-3 and TRBJ2-5; 9 nucleotides align to TRBD1. Unmatched junction bases numbered 9, after V lost 5 bases and J lost 5 bases. Germline V gene sequence: CDR1 MNHEY, CDR2 SVGEGT. CDR3 size: 15 residues. CDR3 nucleotide sequence: TGTGCCAGCAGTCGCGCCCCGGACAGGGGTGAGACCCAGTACTTC. It encodes CASSRAPDRGETQYF.

In its sample, this clonotype was seen a few times. V is TRBV5-8 and J is TRBJ1-4; 7 nucleotides match TRBD1. V dropped 5 bases and J dropped 0; count of bases not matched to a gene: 13. Germline values: CDR1 SGHTS, CDR2 YDEGEE. This CDR3 is built from 18 residues. CDR3 nucleotide sequence: TGTGCCAGCAGTTCTCTCCGGGACAGTGTTGCAACTAATGAAAAACTGTTTTTT. It specifies CASSSLRDSVATNEKLFF. Combining the CDR3 with reference TRBV5-8 and TRBJ1-4 gives the whole variable domain EAGVTQSPTHLIKTRGQQATLRCSPISGHTSVYWYQQALGLGLQFLLWYDEGEERNRGNFPPRFSGRQFPNYSSELNVNALELEDSALYLCASSSLRDSVATNEKLFFGSGTQLSVL.

The chain is built from TRBV21-1 and TRBJ2-7; TRBD2, the D gene given by the table, was not confirmed from the DNA. TRBV21-1 constitutes a pseudogene. This CDR3 is 21 amino acids long. The CDR3, as DNA: TGTGCCAGCAGCAGGGGCCAGGTGTTTAACCCCTATTCCCCGGTCTCCTACGAGCAGTACTTC. Its translation: CASSRGQVFNPYSPVSYEQYF.

This clonotype was observed a few times. The chain uses TRBV18 and TRBJ2-7, with TRBD2 matching 10 bases. This CDR3 comprises 16 residues. Germline assignment: CDR1 KGHSH and CDR2 LQKENI. Trimming cost V 4 bases and J 3 bases; bases outside gene matches: 9. Here the CDR3 DNA reads TGTGCCAGCTCACGTAAGGAAGCTAGCGGGGGCTACGAGCAGTACTTC. It translates to CASSRKEASGGYEQYF.

This clonotype was detected ten times or more. The chain links TRBV11-2 to TRBJ2-1; TRBD2 aligns across 7 bases. V dropped 7 bases and J dropped 2; count of bases not matched to a gene: 14. The CDR3 sequence is 17 residues long. The germline V gene has CDR1 SGHAT and CDR2 FQNNGV. CDR3 DNA: TGTGCCAGCACCCGGTCCGTTCCGGGAGGTCCCTACAATGAGCAGTTCTTC. Translated: CASTRSVPGGPYNEQFF.